The present TCR beta chain was sequenced within a study of identical twins. This clonotype occurred a few times. TCRdb reprocessed the 5' RACE reads with MiXCR, giving one entry per CDR3 protein. The table lists hundreds of thousands of distinct CDR3 sequences, 24% of them singletons. The same specimen was also included in a second study, on T cells expressing NK-cell markers.

The source material was CD4+ T cells sorted from blood. This TCR came from a woman aged 18-29 years in good health.

Here the CDR3 DNA reads TGCAGTGCCCACCGAACTGGCACAGATACGCAGTATTTT. It yields the protein CSAHRTGTDTQYF. V gene TRBV20-1 combines with J gene TRBJ2-3; no definite D call. Trimming removed 6 bases from V and 1 base from J, with 11 bases in between. Germline-derived CDR1 and CDR2 are DFQATT and SNEGSKA (reference sequence). This CDR3 spans 13 amino acids.